The 30 T cell receptor beta chains below come from one sample, sequenced in a study of blood T cells in healthy people across ages. Combining a sample-barcoded 5' primer with a J-beta primer mix, a second PCR ran for about 7 to 11 cycles. One entry per CDR3 protein results from TCRdb running MiXCR on the 5' RACE reads. The sample lists roughly 720,000 distinct CDR3 sequences; 53% were seen once. Sequencing was performed on blood. Every receptor here comes from a man at least 80 years old in good health.

The chain recombines TRBV6-1 with TRBJ2-3; no clear D. The germline gives CDR1 MNHNS, CDR2 SASEGT. Deletions cut 4 bases from V and 5 bases from J, with 10 bases between. This CDR3 has 13 amino acids. In DNA form, the CDR3 reads TGTGCCAGCAGTGTCGTCTACCAAGATACGCAGTATTTT. This sequence encodes CASSVVYQDTQYF.

The chain combines TRBV10-3 with TRBJ2-6; no reliable D call. V was clipped by 3 bases and J by 4 bases, with 10 bases between them. CDR1 is ENHRY, CDR2 SYGVKD, per germline. The CDR3 runs to 15 residues. The CDR3 here is CAISERSLGANVLTF. The CDR3 DNA reads as TGTGCCATCAGTGAAAGATCTCTGGGGGCCAACGTCCTGACTTTC.

V is TRBV28 and J is TRBJ2-7, with D perhaps TRBD2 (6 bases). This CDR3 is 14 amino acids long. Per the germline V gene, CDR1 is MDHEN and CDR2 is SYDVKM. Trimming left V 5 bases short and J 2 bases short, with 13 bases between. The CDR3 here is CASSGGFLAYEQYF. For the CDR3, the DNA is TGTGCCAGCAGTGGGGGGTTCTTGGCCTACGAGCAGTACTTC.

The chain's CDR3 is CASSARTAQETQYF. In DNA form, the CDR3 reads TGTGCCAGCAGTGCGAGGACAGCACAAGAGACCCAGTACTTC. This sequence joins TRBV27 and TRBJ2-5; tentative D call: TRBD1 (6 bases). The CDR3 contains 14 residues. Germline V gene data show CDR1 as MNHEY and CDR2 as SMNVEV (reference sequence). Trimming pared 5 bases from V and 2 bases from J, leaving 12 bases between.

Regarding this clonotype: At one of its ends the junction is not consistent with the germline gene, which may arise from a read error. DNA of the CDR3: TGTGCCAGCAGTTACAACGGCGGGAGGCGAGAGGCCCAGTACTTC. Protein sequence: CASSYNGGRREAQYF. The chain joins TRBV6-2 or TRBV6-3 to TRBJ2-5, with TRBD2 matching 8 bases. Germline V CDR1 and CDR2: MNHEY, SVGEGT. The length of the CDR3 is 15 residues.

In its sample, this clonotype was seen once. The rearrangement joins TRBV5-5 to TRBJ2-1; D not certain. The germline V gene encodes CDR1 SGHKS and CDR2 YYEKEE (reference sequence). The CDR3 has 15 amino acids. V lost 0 bases and J lost 8, with 15 bases in between. CDR3 in DNA: TGTGCCAGCAGCTTGGGGTCAGTAGAATACTATGAGCAGTTCTTC. Translation gives CASSLGSVEYYEQFF. The full variable domain, rest sourced from reference TRBV5-5 and TRBJ2-1, is DAGVTQSPTHLIKTRGQQVTLRCSPISGHKSVSWYQQVLGQGPQFIFQYYEKEERGRGNFPDRFSARQFPNYSSELNVNALLLGDSALYLCASSLGSVEYYEQFFGPGTRLTVL.

The V gene is TRBV20-1, the J gene TRBJ1-5; TRBD1 matches 8 bases. CDR1 and CDR2 (germline): DFQATT, SNEGSKA (reference sequence). CDR3 size: 13 residues. V trimming: 5 bases; J trimming: 9 bases; junction bases outside the gene matches: 9. The CDR3: CSALGQGGSPQHF. The DNA for the CDR3 is TGCAGTGCTCTCGGACAGGGTGGTTCGCCCCAGCATTTT.

The chain uses TRBV7-9 and TRBJ1-4; possibly TRBD1 for D (5 bases). The V gene lost 6 bases and the J gene lost 3 bases, with 8 bases spanning the gap. Looked up from germline, CDR1 is SEHNR and CDR2 is FQNEAQ (reference sequence). The CDR3 is made up of 13 amino acids. CDR3 in amino acids: CASSSGSNEKLFF. DNA for the CDR3: TGTGCCAGCAGTTCAGGGTCTAATGAAAAACTGTTTTTT.

Of note for this clonotype: Compared with germline, one end of the junction differs, possibly owing to a read error. The rearrangement uses TRBV5-4 and TRBJ2-5, with D perhaps matching TRBD2 (6 bases). CDR1 and CDR2 from the germline V gene are SGHNT and YYREEE (reference sequence). The CDR3 has 15 amino acids. The DNA for the CDR3 is TGTGCCAGCGGCTTAAAGGAGGGACTTAAAGAGACCCAGTACTTC. The encoded protein is CASGLKEGLKETQYF.

This rearrangement joins TRBV2 to TRBJ2-1; D is undetermined. The last part of the DNA fits TRBJ2-7 better; the J call may be wrong. CDR3 length: 13 residues. Per germline, CDR1 SNHLY and CDR2 FYNNEI. Here the CDR3 reads CASSGGTYDEQYF. CDR3 bases: TGTGCCAGCAGTGGAGGCACTTACGATGAGCAGTACTTC.

On this clonotype itself: Germline is not matched at one junction end, which may reflect a read error. The J gene is TRBJ1-1, the V gene TRBV27; D unresolved. Looked up from germline, CDR1 is MNHEY and CDR2 is SMNVEV (reference sequence). The CDR3 is made up of 16 amino acids. The CDR3 nucleotides read TGTGCCTGCAGTTTAATCCCTAGTACATTGGCCACTGAAGCTTTCTTT. It codes for CACSLIPSTLATEAFF.

V usage is TRBV5-4 and J usage is TRBJ2-5; possible D gene TRBD2, 6 bases. V lost 1 base to trimming and J lost 2 bases, with 12 bases between them. CDR1 SGHNT and CDR2 YYREEE come from the germline V gene (reference sequence). The CDR3 loop spans 15 amino acids. CDR3 bases: TGTGCCAGCAGCTTGAGGGGACTGTTTCAAGAGACCCAGTACTTC. It yields the protein CASSLRGLFQETQYF.

V usage is TRBV20-1 and J usage is TRBJ1-6; D gene uncertain. The CDR3 extends over 12 amino acids. Trimming stripped 3 bases from V and 7 bases from J, with 7 bases between. Germline V lookup: CDR1 DFQATT, CDR2 SNEGSKA (reference sequence). CDR3 DNA sequence: TGCAGTGCTAGGGAAGCGAATTCACCCCTCCACTTT. The encoded protein is CSAREANSPLHF.

The gene calls are TRBV12-3 or TRBV12-4 and TRBJ2-7; no definite D call. The CDR3 covers 12 residues. Deletions cut 8 bases from V and 3 bases from J, with 11 bases between. The CDR3, as DNA: TGTGCCAGCGGTAAACGCGACTACGAGCAGTACTTC. This codes for CASGKRDYEQYF.

This chain links TRBV9 with TRBJ2-3, with unresolved D. CDR1 and CDR2 from the germline V gene are SGDLS and YYNGEE. The CDR3 is 15 amino acids. V lost 0 bases and J 0 bases, leaving 8 bases between the germline ends. This CDR3 reads CASSVGVSSTDTQYF. CDR3 in DNA: TGTGCCAGCAGCGTAGGAGTCAGTAGCACAGATACGCAGTATTTT.

The chain combines TRBV29-1 with TRBJ2-5; 7 bases agree with TRBD2. This CDR3 is built from 16 residues. J lost 11 bases, V lost 3 bases, and 21 bases had no gene match. The germline CDR1 and CDR2 sequences are SQVTM and ANQGSEA. In DNA form, the CDR3 reads TGCAGCGTTGAGGGTGGGGGGGAGGCAGCGTTGGATGAGCAGTACTTC. Translated: CSVEGGGEAALDEQYF.

The chain carries TRBV24-1 and TRBJ2-1; 13 bases are a match to TRBD2. The CDR3 loop spans 19 amino acids. With 3 bases clipped from V and 3 bases from J, the junction kept 10 bases outside the gene matches. Per the germline V gene, CDR1 is KGHDR and CDR2 is SFDVKD. This chain's CDR3 is CATSDPPGLAGPNYNEQFF. The CDR3 DNA reads TGTGCCACCAGTGATCCTCCGGGACTAGCGGGACCGAACTACAATGAGCAGTTCTTC.

The chain recombines TRBV7-9 with TRBJ2-3, with TRBD1 as a possible D gene (5 bases). Germline-derived CDR1 and CDR2 are SEHNR and FQNEAQ (reference sequence). The CDR3 is 16 residues long. V dropped 1 base and J dropped 0 bases, with 11 bases sitting between them. The CDR3 loop is CASSLDRSPSTDTQYF. The CDR3 nucleotides are TGTGCCAGCAGCTTAGACAGGAGTCCTAGCACAGATACGCAGTATTTT.

The J gene is TRBJ2-7, the V gene TRBV20-1; D perhaps matches TRBD2 (6 bases). The V end lost 3 bases, the J end lost 2 bases, and 8 bases lay between the germline ends. Looked up from germline, CDR1 is DFQATT and CDR2 is SNEGSKA (reference sequence). The CDR3 has 12 amino acids. CDR3: CSASGGPYEQYF. CDR3 nucleotide sequence: TGCAGTGCTAGCGGGGGACCCTACGAGCAGTACTTC.

The V call is TRBV28, the J call TRBJ2-7, with D tentatively TRBD1 (6 bases). CDR3 length: 15 amino acids. Germline CDR1 MDHEN, CDR2 SYDVKM. With 3 bases removed from V and 2 bases from J, the gap between germline ends came to 14 bases. The CDR3 sequence is CASSFYTTGAYEQYF. The CDR3 DNA reads TGTGCCAGCAGTTTTTATACGACAGGCGCCTACGAGCAGTACTTC.

Worth noting for this clonotype: A single base separates this from a much larger clone, so it may be a read error. This chain connects TRBV7-2 to TRBJ2-5; D is uncertain. Germline-derived CDR1 and CDR2 are SGHTA and FQGNSA. This CDR3 is built from 13 residues. V was trimmed by 3 bases and J by 1 base, leaving 6 bases between them. The CDR3 DNA is TGTGCCAGCAGCTTTGCAGGCCAAGAGACCCAGTACTTC. The encoded protein is CASSFAGQETQYF.

The chain couples TRBV5-1 to TRBJ2-5, with a tentative D call TRBD1 (6 bases). Near its end, the DNA agrees better with TRBJ2-4, so the J call may be wrong. CDR1 is SGHRS and CDR2 is YFSETQ in the germline V gene. The CDR3 loop spans 18 amino acids. CDR3 residues: CASSLASDTRILGGIQYF. Here the CDR3 DNA reads TGCGCCAGCAGCTTGGCCTCAGACACGAGAATCTTAGGGGGCATTCAGTACTTC.

V gene TRBV6-5 combines with J gene TRBJ2-1; possibly TRBD1 or TRBD2 for D (5 bases each). CDR3 length equals 14 residues. The germline V gene has CDR1 MNHEY and CDR2 SVGAGI. The germline V and J ends were trimmed by 3 bases and 5 bases, with 11 bases remaining between them. The CDR3 here is CASSYGTSNNEQFF. CDR3 coding DNA: TGTGCCAGCAGTTATGGGACCAGTAACAATGAGCAGTTCTTC.

At least ten counts were recorded for this clonotype. This sequence joins TRBV7-2 and TRBJ2-5; TRBD1 or TRBD2 may be the D gene (5 bases each). Germline assignment: CDR1 SGHTA and CDR2 FQGNSA. Trimming stripped 5 bases from V and 2 bases from J, with 9 bases between. The CDR3 consists of 13 residues. CDR3: CASSRDPQETQYF. The CDR3 DNA is TGTGCCAGCAGCCGGGACCCTCAAGAGACCCAGTACTTC. The full variable domain, its missing parts supplied by reference TRBV7-2 and TRBJ2-5, is GAGVSQSPSNKVTEKGKDVELRCDPISGHTALYWYRQSLGQGLEFLIYFQGNSAPDKSGLPSDRFSAERTGGSVSTLTIQRTQQEDSAVYLCASSRDPQETQYFGPGTRLLVL.

The chain uses TRBV3-1 and TRBJ2-4; D gene uncertain. Germline lookup yields CDR1 LGHDT and CDR2 YNNKEL (reference sequence). The V end lost 3 bases, the J end lost 10 bases, and 16 bases lay between the germline ends. The CDR3 consists of 14 residues. CDR3 coding DNA: TGTGCCAGCAGCCACTCGGGCCCAAATTCAATTCAGTACTTC. It yields the protein CASSHSGPNSIQYF.

CDR3 coding DNA: TGTGCCAGCAGCCAAGATCCGGGCATCTATGGCTACACCTTC. It translates to CASSQDPGIYGYTF. The J gene is TRBJ1-2, the V gene TRBV4-2, with D unresolved. CDR1 is LGHNA and CDR2 is YNFKEQ in the germline V gene. V was cut by 0 bases and J by 4 bases, with 9 bases left in between. CDR3 length equals 14 residues.

The chain couples TRBV20-1 to TRBJ2-7; possible D gene TRBD1, 6 bases. V shed 4 bases and J shed 4 bases, with 20 bases lying between them. Per the germline V gene, CDR1 is DFQATT and CDR2 is SNEGSKA (reference sequence). This CDR3 has 15 amino acids. CDR3 sequence reads: CSAINLGRGVYEQYF. The CDR3 DNA sequence: TGCAGTGCTATAAATCTCGGCAGGGGCGTATACGAGCAGTACTTC.

This clonotype was counted only a few times. The chain uses TRBV7-3 and TRBJ1-1; D perhaps matches TRBD1 (6 bases). The ends were cut back, 1 base at V and 1 base at J, with 7 bases in the middle. CDR3 length equals 14 residues. In germline, CDR1 is SGHTA, CDR2 FQGTGA. CDR3 loop: CASSLRDTNTEAFF. The CDR3 nucleotides read TGTGCCAGCAGCTTAAGGGACACGAACACTGAAGCTTTCTTT.

This clonotype has only a few counts. This rearrangement joins TRBV7-2 to TRBJ1-2, with no clear D. The CDR3 has 15 amino acids. Trimming left V 0 bases short and J 4 bases short, with 12 bases between. Germline loops: CDR1 SGHTA, CDR2 FQGNSA. CDR3 residues: CASSLARPGSYGYTF. CDR3 bases: TGTGCCAGCAGCTTAGCGCGTCCGGGGTCCTATGGCTACACCTTC.

This clonotype came up a few times. The chain joins TRBV6-6 to TRBJ1-2; TRBD1 agrees at 12 bases. CDR1 and CDR2 from the germline V gene are MNHNY and SVGAGI (reference sequence). The CDR3 has 14 amino acids. J was trimmed by 2 bases and V by 8 bases; bases with no gene match: 3. CDR3 in DNA: TGTGCCAGCGGGACAGGGGGCGCAAACTATGGCTACACCTTC. Residues: CASGTGGANYGYTF.